The 23 T cell receptor beta chains listed next were all sequenced from one sample in a study of blood T cell repertoires in COVID-19. Assay: immunoSEQ multiplex PCR; the TCRdb copy retains only in-frame clones and omits some. The data show 150,000 to 200,000 clones, 80% to 85% seen once. Sequences were obtained from peripheral blood. The receptor set was obtained from a man aged 18 to 30 with active or convalescent COVID-19.

This chain uses TRBV19 with TRBJ1-2; D perhaps matches TRBD1 (6 bases). The V and J ends lost 5 bases and 4 bases respectively, with 14 bases between them. CDR1 and CDR2 (germline): LNHDA, SQIVND (reference sequence). The CDR3 is 14 residues long. Written as DNA, the CDR3 is TGTGCCAGTAGTTACAACAGGGCCTCCTATGGCTACACCTTC. Translated, it gives CASSYNRASYGYTF.

The count of this clone is one. This chain links TRBV5-4 with TRBJ2-7; the match to TRBD2 covers 8 bases. The germline CDR1 and CDR2 sequences are SGHNT and YYREEE (reference sequence). Trimming cost V 2 bases and J 6 bases; bases outside gene matches: 13. The CDR3 extends over 16 amino acids. The DNA for the CDR3 is TGTGCCAGCAGCTTTGCTGGGACTAGATATAACACCGAGCAGTACTTC. Its protein product is CASSFAGTRYNTEQYF.

This clone was detected only once. The chain joins TRBV4-1 to TRBJ1-1; 7 bases are a match to TRBD1. The CDR3 contains 18 residues. Looked up from germline, CDR1 is MGHRA and CDR2 is YSYEKL. Unmatched junction bases numbered 16, after V lost 3 bases and J lost 3 bases. The CDR3 DNA sequence: TGCGCCAGCAGCCACCCAGGACAGGCCGTAATCCCTGACACTGAAGCTTTCTTT. Translated, it gives CASSHPGQAVIPDTEAFF.

The genes are TRBV11-2 and TRBJ2-7; 12 bases fit TRBD2. Losses at the gene ends were 4 bases for V and 0 bases for J; bases not matched to a gene: 13. This CDR3 contains 19 residues. CDR1 SGHAT and CDR2 FQNNGV come from the germline V gene. The CDR3 coding sequence is TGTGCCAGCAGCTCGCGTCTAGCGGGAGGGTCGAGGGGCTCCTACGAGCAGTACTTC. Translation gives CASSSRLAGGSRGSYEQYF.

This chain links TRBV5-8 with TRBJ2-6; weak D call: TRBD2 (5 bases). Germline V gives CDR1 SGHTS, CDR2 YDEGEE. The V and J ends lost 2 bases and 2 bases respectively, with 11 bases between them. The CDR3 sequence is 16 residues long. The CDR3 loop reads CASSFPGVAGANVLTF. DNA for the CDR3: TGTGCCAGCAGCTTCCCCGGGGTTGCTGGGGCCAACGTCCTGACTTTC.

The chain combines TRBV19 with TRBJ2-7, with D possibly matching TRBD2 (6 bases). Germline CDR1 and CDR2: LNHDA and SQIVND (reference sequence). The CDR3 extends over 14 amino acids. V dropped 5 bases and J dropped 3 bases, with 14 bases sitting between them. The CDR3 sequence is CASSPGDQSYEQYF. The CDR3 coding sequence is TGTGCCAGTAGTCCGGGGGACCAAAGCTACGAGCAGTACTTC.

The chain combines TRBV28 with TRBJ2-3; 8 bases are shared with TRBD2. In germline, CDR1 is MDHEN, CDR2 SYDVKM. The V segment lost 5 bases and the J segment 5 bases; nucleotides outside the gene matches: 9. The CDR3 is 15 amino acids. CDR3 DNA: TGTGCCAGCAGTGATAGCGGGACGGGTGGAGATACGCAGTATTTT. Encoded protein: CASSDSGTGGDTQYF.

The CDR3 bases are TGTGCCAGCAGTTGGAGACAGATCCTTAATTCACCCCTCCACTTT. It codes for CASSWRQILNSPLHF. The chain has TRBV28 and TRBJ1-6, with D perhaps matching TRBD1 (5 bases). In germline, CDR1 is MDHEN, CDR2 SYDVKM. The CDR3 runs to 15 residues. V was pared by 4 bases and J by 6 bases, with 13 bases between.

J is TRBJ1-6 and V is TRBV19; unclear D gene. This CDR3 has 18 amino acids. Trimming pared 7 bases from V and 0 bases from J, leaving 19 bases between. Germline V gives CDR1 LNHDA, CDR2 SQIVND (reference sequence). The CDR3 bases are TGTGCCAGTACGAGCGACCCCATGGCCAGCTCCTATAATTCACCCCTCCACTTT. Translated, it gives CASTSDPMASSYNSPLHF.

The J gene is TRBJ2-3, the V gene TRBV3-1 (or the pseudogene TRBV3-2); TRBD1 might be the D (6 bases). This CDR3 is 16 amino acids long. Trimming took 5 bases from V and 2 from J, leaving 17 bases between them. Per germline, CDR1 LGHDT and CDR2 YNNKEL (reference sequence). The CDR3 region has the DNA TGTGCCAGCAGCTCGAACGGAAGGGGGAACACAGATACGCAGTATTTT. As protein: CASSSNGRGNTDTQYF.

The chain uses TRBV29-1 and TRBJ2-1; D remains ambiguous. This CDR3 has 11 amino acids. From germline, CDR1 is SQVTM and CDR2 ANQGSEA. V lost 7 bases to trimming and J lost 4 bases, with 8 bases between them. The CDR3 DNA reads TGCAGCGGTACACTATACAATGAGCAGTTCTTC. It is translated as CSGTLYNEQFF.

The chain joins TRBV7-2 to TRBJ2-5, with a weak D call TRBD1 (6 bases). V lost 6 bases and J 3 bases, leaving 11 bases between the germline ends. The CDR3 totals 13 residues. The germline CDR1 and CDR2 sequences are SGHTA and FQGNSA. CDR3 nucleotide sequence: TGTGCCAGCAGTTCCGGGACAAAAGAGACCCAGTACTTC. The encoded protein is CASSSGTKETQYF.

This chain links TRBV4-2 with TRBJ1-3; 9 nucleotides match TRBD1. There are 16 residues in the CDR3. The ends lost 1 base at V and 1 base at J; junction bases unmatched: 2. The germline gives CDR1 LGHNA, CDR2 YNFKEQ. The CDR3 DNA follows: TGTGCCAGCAGCCAAGTACAGGGGGCGTCTGGAAACACCATATATTTT. Its translation: CASSQVQGASGNTIYF.

The rearrangement joins TRBV7-3 to TRBJ2-7, with D perhaps matching TRBD2 (5 bases). The CDR3 spans 13 residues. Deletions cut 3 bases from V and 1 base from J, with 7 bases between. CDR1 and CDR2 from the germline V gene are SGHTA and FQGTGA. CDR3 coding DNA: TGTGCCAGCAGCTTTCTAGCTTCCTACGAGCAGTACTTC. This encodes CASSFLASYEQYF.

The J gene is TRBJ2-3, the V gene TRBV9; D is uncertain. Germline V lookup: CDR1 SGDLS, CDR2 YYNGEE. V was clipped by 4 bases and J by 0 bases, with 15 bases between them. The CDR3 extends over 16 amino acids. This chain's CDR3 is CASSTKTGSSTDTQYF. The DNA of the CDR3 is TGTGCCAGCAGCACAAAAACGGGTAGTAGCACAGATACGCAGTATTTT.

This clone showed up just once. The chain is built from TRBV24-1 and TRBJ2-3; 9 bases fit TRBD1. This CDR3 is built from 17 residues. The germline V gene has CDR1 KGHDR and CDR2 SFDVKD. The J segment lost 3 bases and the V segment lost 1 base, leaving 7 bases of the junction unmatched. DNA of the CDR3: TGTGCCACCAGTGATTTAGGATACAGGGGGCAGACAGATACGCAGTATTTT. Protein product: CATSDLGYRGQTDTQYF.

The chain is built from TRBV7-9 and TRBJ2-7; tentatively, D is TRBD1 (6 bases). Trimming pared 0 bases from V and 4 bases from J, leaving 10 bases between. The CDR3 sequence is 14 residues long. In germline, CDR1 is SEHNR, CDR2 FQNEAQ (reference sequence). CDR3 nucleotide sequence: TGTGCCAGCAGCTTAGCTGGGGGCGGTTACGAGCAGTACTTC. This sequence encodes CASSLAGGGYEQYF.

In DNA form, the CDR3 reads TGCGCCAGCAGCCAAGAAGGGAGGGAACACGAAAAACTGTTTTTT. Amino acids: CASSQEGREHEKLFF. This rearrangement joins TRBV4-3 to TRBJ1-4; D is undetermined. The CDR3 is made up of 15 amino acids. Trimming took off 0 bases at V and 8 bases at J, with 13 bases between the two ends. The germline gives CDR1 LGHNA, CDR2 YSLEER.

This CDR3 reads CASSSMGHKETQYF. The CDR3 DNA sequence: TGTGCCAGCAGCTCCATGGGCCACAAAGAGACCCAGTACTTC. This rearrangement joins TRBV11-2 to TRBJ2-5; D gene unclear. This CDR3 has 14 residues. V shed 4 bases and J shed 3 bases, with 12 bases lying between them. CDR1 SGHAT and CDR2 FQNNGV come from the germline V gene.

The chain couples TRBV6-1 to TRBJ2-3, with 8 nucleotides matching TRBD1. This CDR3 spans 17 amino acids. The J segment lost 2 bases and the V segment lost 3 bases, leaving 10 bases of the junction unmatched. Germline loops: CDR1 MNHNS, CDR2 SASEGT. CDR3 sequence: CASSDPDRVIITDTQYF. CDR3 DNA sequence: TGTGCCAGCAGTGACCCGGACAGGGTCATCATCACAGATACGCAGTATTTT.

This rearrangement joins TRBV7-2 to TRBJ2-7; 11 bases fit TRBD2. The length of the CDR3 is 14 residues. The V gene's germline CDR1 is SGHTA and CDR2 FQGNSA. V gave up 4 bases and J gave up 6 bases; unmatched junction bases: 5. CDR3 sequence reads: CASSSGTSGREQYF. The CDR3 bases are TGTGCCAGCAGCTCCGGGACTAGCGGCCGCGAGCAGTACTTC.

J is TRBJ1-5 and V is TRBV21-1. TRBV21-1 corresponds to a pseudogene. CDR3 length: 14 residues. The CDR3 region is CASSKGRKSQPQHF. The CDR3, as DNA: TGTGCCAGCAGCAAGGGGAGGAAAAGTCAGCCCCAGCATTTT.

This chain links TRBV3-1 (or the pseudogene TRBV3-2) with TRBJ1-2, with D perhaps matching TRBD1 (5 bases). CDR3 length: 15 amino acids. CDR1 is LGHDT, CDR2 YNNKEL, per germline (reference sequence). Trimming cost V 4 bases and J 2 bases, with 14 bases left between them. CDR3 bases: TGTGCCAGCAGCCCCCTGGGGGGAACAAACTATGGCTACACCTTC. It encodes CASSPLGGTNYGYTF.